This T cell receptor (beta chain) was captured in a study of blood T cell repertoires in COVID-19. The method was immunoSEQ multiplex PCR; TCRdb's version includes in-frame clones alone and lacks a portion of them. The sample yields 150,000 or so clones, roughly 90% seen once. This clone appeared many times. CDR1 and CDR2 from the germline V gene are LNHDA and SQIVND (reference sequence). CDR3 size: 16 residues. Unmatched junction bases numbered 7, after V lost 4 bases and J lost 0 bases. This TCR derives from a woman aged 40 to 50 who had been exposed to COVID-19. Sequenced: PBMCs or T cells enriched from blood (not recorded which). The rearrangement links TRBV19 to TRBJ2-7; 9 nucleotides align to TRBD1. In DNA, the CDR3 is TGTGCCAGTAGTACCCCCGGGACAGGGAGCTCCTACGAGCAGTACTTC. The encoded protein is CASSTPGTGSSYEQYF.